This T cell receptor (beta chain) was recovered during a study of blood T cells in healthy people across ages. Alongside a J-beta primer mix, a sample-barcoded 5' primer served in a second PCR lasting 7 to 11 cycles. In TCRdb, the 5' RACE reads were re-called with MiXCR into one record per CDR3 protein. The sample holds around 800,000 distinct CDR3 sequences, approximately 24% seen once. The study, taken as a whole, reports: Roughly linearly, TCR beta diversity per million T cells fell as age increased.

With respect to this clonotype: What it binds is not known.

Trimming removed 3 bases from V and 3 bases from J, with 7 bases in between. This CDR3 is 12 amino acids long. Germline CDR1 is SGDLS and CDR2 is YYNGEE. The same sample was also studied in work on T cells of mothers and their children.

The sequence derives from a boy between 10 and 17 years old in good health. The gene calls are TRBV9 and TRBJ2-7; D not certain. Sequenced input: blood. This CDR3 reads CASSATDYEQYF. Here the CDR3 DNA reads TGTGCCAGCAGCGCGACCGACTACGAGCAGTACTTC.